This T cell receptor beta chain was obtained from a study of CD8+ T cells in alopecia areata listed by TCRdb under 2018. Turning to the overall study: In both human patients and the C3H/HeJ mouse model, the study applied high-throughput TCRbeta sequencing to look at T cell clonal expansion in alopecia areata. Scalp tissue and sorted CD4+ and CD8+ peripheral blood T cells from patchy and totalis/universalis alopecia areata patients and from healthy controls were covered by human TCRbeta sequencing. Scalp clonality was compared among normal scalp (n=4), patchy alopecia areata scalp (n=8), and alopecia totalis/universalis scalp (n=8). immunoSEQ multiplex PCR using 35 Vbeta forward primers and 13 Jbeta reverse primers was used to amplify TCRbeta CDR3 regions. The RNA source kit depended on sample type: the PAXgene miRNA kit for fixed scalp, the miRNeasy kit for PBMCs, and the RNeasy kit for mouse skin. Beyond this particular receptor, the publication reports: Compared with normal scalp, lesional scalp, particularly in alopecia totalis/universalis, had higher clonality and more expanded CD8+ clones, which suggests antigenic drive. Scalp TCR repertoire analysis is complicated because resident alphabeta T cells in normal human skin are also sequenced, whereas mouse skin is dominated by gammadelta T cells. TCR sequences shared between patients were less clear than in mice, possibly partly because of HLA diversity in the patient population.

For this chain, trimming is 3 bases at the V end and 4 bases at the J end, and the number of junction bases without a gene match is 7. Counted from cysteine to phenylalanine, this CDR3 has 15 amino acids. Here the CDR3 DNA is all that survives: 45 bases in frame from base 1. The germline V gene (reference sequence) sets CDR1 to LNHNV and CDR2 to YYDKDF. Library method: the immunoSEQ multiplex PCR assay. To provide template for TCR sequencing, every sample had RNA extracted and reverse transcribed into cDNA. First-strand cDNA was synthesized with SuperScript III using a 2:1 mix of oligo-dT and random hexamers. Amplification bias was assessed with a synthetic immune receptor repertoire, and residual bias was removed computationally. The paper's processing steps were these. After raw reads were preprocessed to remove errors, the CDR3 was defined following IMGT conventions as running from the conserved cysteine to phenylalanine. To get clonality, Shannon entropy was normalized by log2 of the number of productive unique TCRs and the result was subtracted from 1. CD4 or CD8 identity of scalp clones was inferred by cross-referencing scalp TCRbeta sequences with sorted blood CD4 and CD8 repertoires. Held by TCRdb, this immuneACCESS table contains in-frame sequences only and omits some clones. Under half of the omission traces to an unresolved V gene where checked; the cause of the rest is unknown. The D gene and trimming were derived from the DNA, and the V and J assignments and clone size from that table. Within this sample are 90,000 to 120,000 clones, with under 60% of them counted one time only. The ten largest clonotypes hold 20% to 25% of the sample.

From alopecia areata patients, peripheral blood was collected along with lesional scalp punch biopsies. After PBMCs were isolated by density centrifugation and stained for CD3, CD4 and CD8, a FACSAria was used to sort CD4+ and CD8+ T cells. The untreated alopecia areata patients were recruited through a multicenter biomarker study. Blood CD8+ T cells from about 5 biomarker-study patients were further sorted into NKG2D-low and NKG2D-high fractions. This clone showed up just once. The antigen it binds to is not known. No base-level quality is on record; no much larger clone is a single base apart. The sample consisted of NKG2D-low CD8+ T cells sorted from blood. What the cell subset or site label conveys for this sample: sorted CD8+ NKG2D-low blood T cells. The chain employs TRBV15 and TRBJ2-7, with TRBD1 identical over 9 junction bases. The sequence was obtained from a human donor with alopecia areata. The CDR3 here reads CATSRSPGQGYEQYF. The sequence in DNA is TGTGCCACCAGCAGGTCACCGGGACAGGGATACGAGCAGTACTTC.